Listed below are T cell receptor beta chains from one sample, sequenced in a study of early T cells in non-severe SARS-CoV-2 infection. TCRdb re-analysed the 5' RACE reads in MiXCR, keeping a single row per CDR3 protein. This table has about 77,000 distinct CDR3 sequences, about 15% appearing once. Material: whole blood. The receptors stem from an adult who was a healthcare worker with PCR-confirmed SARS-CoV-2 infection or an uninfected control (not recorded which). Each CDR3 is given with its conserved first and last residue. D genes are given only for firm matches. For some rows the clone size is stated as once, few or many, or as a class when expanded; others skip it.

few	TRBV5-1	TRBJ1-5	14	NA	CASSAGPQNQPQHF	TGCGCCAGCAGCGCCGGGCCTCAGAATCAGCCCCAGCATTTT
NA	TRBV5-1	TRBJ1-1	18	NA	CASSLEGRARGLNTEAFF	TGCGCCAGCAGCTTGGAAGGCAGGGCCCGGGGCTTGAACACTGAAGCTTTCTTT
NA	TRBV3-1	TRBJ2-1	16	TRBD1	CASSQRQGTKVDEQFF	TGTGCCAGCAGCCAAAGACAGGGGACGAAGGTTGATGAGCAGTTCTTC
NA	TRBV6-2/TRBV6-3	TRBJ2-3	14	NA	CATEKRRAGDTQYF	TGTGCCACCGAAAAAAGGAGGGCAGGAGATACGCAGTATTTT
few	TRBV12-3/TRBV12-4	TRBJ1-5	12	NA	CASTRSNQPQHF	TGTGCCAGCACACGAAGCAATCAGCCCCAGCATTTT
few	TRBV5-1	TRBJ1-1	13	NA	CASSLVMGTEAFF	TGCGCCAGCAGCTTGGTAATGGGAACTGAAGCTTTCTTT
few	TRBV12-5	TRBJ1-1	13	NA	CASGLGQNTEAFF	TGTGCTAGTGGTTTAGGGCAGAACACTGAAGCTTTCTTT
few	TRBV29-1	TRBJ2-1	13	NA	CSVKVGTFYEQFF	TGCAGCGTAAAGGTGGGGACATTCTATGAGCAGTTCTTC
many	TRBV20-1	TRBJ2-5	13	TRBD2	CSARRAGEETQYF	TGCAGTGCTAGGAGGGCGGGAGAAGAGACCCAGTACTTC
NA	TRBV20-1	TRBJ1-5	15	TRBD1	CSAGQGRHSNQPQHF	TGCAGTGCTGGACAGGGTCGACATAGCAATCAGCCCCAGCATTTT
few	TRBV29-1	TRBJ2-7	13	NA	CSAGLSGLYEQYF	TGCAGCGCTGGCCTTTCGGGACTTTACGAGCAGTACTTC
NA	TRBV7-6	TRBJ2-7	16	TRBD1	CASSVQGAPSSNEQYF	TGTGCCAGCAGCGTTCAGGGGGCCCCATCGTCCAACGAGCAGTACTTC
few	TRBV14	TRBJ2-3	17	NA	CASSQPSGARGTDTQYF	TGTGCCAGCAGCCAACCATCGGGGGCCCGGGGCACAGATACGCAGTATTTT
many	TRBV7-8	TRBJ2-2	15	NA	CASSSWSQNTGELFF	TGTGCCAGCAGCTCTTGGTCCCAGAACACCGGGGAGCTGTTTTTT
NA	TRBV5-1	TRBJ2-5	16	TRBD1	CASSRSDRADQETQYF	TGCGCCAGCAGCCGCTCGGACAGGGCGGACCAAGAGACCCAGTACTTC
once	TRBV11-2	TRBJ2-5	15	TRBD1	CASSHQGQGKETQYF	TGTGCCAGCAGCCACCAGGGACAGGGTAAAGAGACCCAGTACTTC
NA	TRBV25-1	TRBJ2-7	13	NA	CASSTLGTYEQYF	TGTGCCAGCAGTACACTAGGTACCTACGAGCAGTACTTC
few	TRBV19	TRBJ1-6	15	TRBD1	CASTNINRGGSPLHF	TGTGCCAGTACCAATATCAACAGGGGGGGGTCACCCCTCCACTTT
many	TRBV19	TRBJ2-1	13	NA	CASNNRDYNEQFF	TGTGCCAGCAACAACAGGGATTACAATGAGCAGTTCTTC
few	TRBV5-4	TRBJ2-3	15	TRBD2	CASSPGGTLGDTQYF	TGTGCCAGCAGCCCGGGAGGGACCCTCGGGGATACGCAGTATTTT
few	TRBV30	TRBJ1-3	13	NA	CAWSRDSGNTIYF	TGTGCCTGGAGCAGGGACTCTGGAAACACCATATATTTT
NA	TRBV4-1	TRBJ2-7	15	TRBD1	CASSHDRTGAYEQYF	TGCGCCAGCAGCCATGATAGGACAGGGGCCTACGAGCAGTACTTC
few	TRBV6-2/TRBV6-3	TRBJ2-3	15	TRBD2	CASRASGGPPGTQYF	TGTGCCAGCAGGGCTAGCGGGGGGCCTCCGGGTACGCAGTATTTT
once	TRBV28	TRBJ2-5	15	TRBD1	CASSLLGQGKETQYF	TGTGCCAGCAGTTTACTAGGACAGGGAAAAGAGACCCAGTACTTC
NA	TRBV3-1	TRBJ2-1	13	NA	CASSQMGGNEQFF	TGTGCCAGCAGCCAAATGGGGGGTAATGAGCAGTTCTTC
few	TRBV20-1	TRBJ1-5	14	TRBD1	CSAPDRESNQPQHF	TGCAGTGCTCCAGACAGGGAAAGCAATCAGCCCCAGCATTTT
NA	TRBV20-1	TRBJ1-1	10	NA	CSAPQAGAFF	TGCAGTGCTCCCCAGGCAGGAGCTTTCTTT
few	TRBV14	TRBJ2-3	16	TRBD1	CASSQDQGAVTDTQYF	TGTGCCAGCAGCCAGGACCAGGGGGCTGTGACAGATACGCAGTATTTT
many	TRBV6-5	TRBJ2-5	12	TRBD1	CASSDREETQYF	TGTGCCAGCAGTGACAGGGAAGAGACCCAGTACTTC
NA	TRBV20-1	TRBJ1-1	14	NA	CSARDLRQEGEAFF	TGCAGTGCTAGAGATCTCAGACAGGAGGGTGAAGCTTTCTTT
NA	TRBV27	TRBJ2-4	13	NA	CASSLSTTAIQYF	TGTGCCAGCAGTTTATCGACAACGGCTATTCAGTACTTC
few	TRBV3-1	TRBJ2-1	14	NA	CASSQQISYNEQFF	TGTGCCAGCAGCCAGCAAATCTCCTACAATGAGCAGTTCTTC
NA	TRBV20-1	TRBJ1-5	14	TRBD1	CSAVDRESNQPQHF	TGCAGTGCTGTGGACAGGGAAAGCAATCAGCCCCAGCATTTT
few	TRBV6-5	TRBJ2-3	12	NA	CASSYWSDTQYF	TGTGCCAGCAGTTACTGGTCAGATACGCAGTATTTT
few	TRBV10-3	TRBJ2-7	9	NA	CANPLEQYF	TGTGCCAACCCGCTTGAGCAGTACTTC
NA	TRBV3-1	TRBJ2-4	14	TRBD1	CASSPLTGDHIQYF	TGTGCCAGCAGCCCCCTGACAGGGGATCACATTCAGTACTTC
few	TRBV11-3	TRBJ2-2	15	TRBD1	CASSGTGTNTGELFF	TGTGCCAGCAGCGGGACAGGGACGAACACCGGGGAGCTGTTTTTT
NA	TRBV12-3/TRBV12-4	TRBJ2-3	19	TRBD2	CASSQPSLGLAGFTDTQYF	TGTGCCAGCAGTCAGCCCTCCCTGGGACTAGCGGGGTTCACAGATACGCAGTATTTT
NA	TRBV5-1	TRBJ2-7	14	NA	CASSLIGPSDEQYF	TGCGCCAGCAGCTTGATCGGCCCTAGCGACGAGCAGTACTTC
NA	TRBV6-1	TRBJ1-2	15	NA	CASSGFRTQNYGYTF	TGTGCCAGCAGTGGATTCAGGACACAGAACTATGGCTACACCTTC
once	TRBV12-3/TRBV12-4	TRBJ1-5	14	NA	CASSDPAGIQPQHF	TGTGCCAGCAGTGACCCCGCGGGGATCCAGCCCCAGCATTTT
NA	TRBV7-9	TRBJ2-7	16	TRBD2	CASSPDSVAGSYEQYF	TGTGCCAGCAGCCCCGACTCGGTAGCGGGATCATACGAGCAGTACTTC
NA	TRBV28	TRBJ2-5	18	TRBD1	CASSPRDRGHSNQETQYF	TGTGCCAGCAGCCCCCGGGACAGGGGGCATTCGAACCAAGAGACCCAGTACTTC
NA	TRBV6-2/TRBV6-3	TRBJ2-1	12	NA	CASSRRGYEQFF	TGTGCCAGCAGCCGCAGGGGCTATGAGCAGTTCTTC
few	TRBV3-1	TRBJ1-1	13	TRBD1	CASSHQTGSEAFF	TGTGCCAGCAGCCACCAGACAGGGAGTGAAGCTTTCTTT
few	TRBV6-4	TRBJ1-1	13	NA	CASSEERNTEAFF	TGTGCCAGCAGTGAGGAGAGGAACACTGAAGCTTTCTTT
few	TRBV6-1	TRBJ2-2	14	NA	CASTHLWGTGELFF	TGTGCCAGCACCCACCTTTGGGGGACCGGGGAGCTGTTTTTT
many	TRBV5-1	TRBJ2-5	14	TRBD1	CASRTGQGKETQYF	TGCGCCAGCAGAACGGGACAGGGTAAAGAGACCCAGTACTTC
few	TRBV5-1	TRBJ1-2	15	TRBD1	CASSLSGQGNYGYTF	TGCGCCAGCAGCTTGTCCGGACAGGGGAACTATGGCTACACCTTC
NA	TRBV27	TRBJ2-7	13	TRBD2	CASSLGGRYEQYF	TGTGCCAGCAGTCTGGGAGGGCGGTACGAGCAGTACTTC
NA	TRBV18	TRBJ1-3	15	TRBD1	CASSRQGSIGNTIYF	TGTGCCAGCTCACGACAGGGATCGATCGGAAACACCATATATTTT
few	TRBV7-8	TRBJ2-1	17	TRBD1	CASSWAPRDRGLSEQFF	TGTGCCAGCAGCTGGGCCCCCCGGGACAGGGGGCTAAGCGAGCAGTTCTTC